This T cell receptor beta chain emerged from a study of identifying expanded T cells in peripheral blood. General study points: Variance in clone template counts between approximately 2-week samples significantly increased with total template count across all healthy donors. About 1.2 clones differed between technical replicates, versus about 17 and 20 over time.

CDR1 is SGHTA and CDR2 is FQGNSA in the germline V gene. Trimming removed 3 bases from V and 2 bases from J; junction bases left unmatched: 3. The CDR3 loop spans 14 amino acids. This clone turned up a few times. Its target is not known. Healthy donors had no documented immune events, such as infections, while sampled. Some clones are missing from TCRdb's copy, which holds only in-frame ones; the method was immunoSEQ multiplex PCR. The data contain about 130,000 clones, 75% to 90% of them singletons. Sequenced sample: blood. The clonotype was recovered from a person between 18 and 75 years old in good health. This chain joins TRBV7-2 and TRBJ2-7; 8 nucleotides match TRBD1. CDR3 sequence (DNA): TGTGCCAGCAGCTTTACGGACAGGGCCTACGAGCAGTACTTC. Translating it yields CASSFTDRAYEQYF. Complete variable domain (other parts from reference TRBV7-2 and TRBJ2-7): GAGVSQSPSNKVTEKGKDVELRCDPISGHTALYWYRQSLGQGLEFLIYFQGNSAPDKSGLPSDRFSAERTGGSVSTLTIQRTQQEDSAVYLCASSFTDRAYEQYFGPGTRLTVT.